The next 9 T cell receptor beta chains were all read from a single sample in a study of shared clonotypes between healthy human individuals. The data were produced by immunoSEQ multiplex PCR, yet TCRdb's version contains in-frame clones alone and is incomplete. This table holds about 980,000 clones, approximately 80% found once. The sequenced sample was memory CD4+ T cells sorted from blood. The subset denotes: CD45RA-negative fraction. Source of these receptors: a young man in good health.

V is TRBV9 and J is TRBJ1-2, with 7 bases fitting TRBD1. The CDR3 extends over 13 amino acids. Germline V gene data show CDR1 as SGDLS and CDR2 as YYNGEE. V lost 4 bases and J lost 8; bases outside the gene matches: 8. CDR3 sequence: CASSPTGVQGYTF. CDR3 bases: TGTGCCAGCAGCCCTACAGGGGTTCAGGGCTACACCTTC.

The genes are TRBV10-3 and TRBJ2-3; tentatively, D is TRBD1 (6 bases). The CDR3 extends over 12 amino acids. V lost 11 bases and J lost 5, with 14 bases in between. The V gene's germline CDR1 is ENHRY and CDR2 SYGVKD. The CDR3 sequence: CAARSGQDTQYF. As DNA, the CDR3 is TGTGCCGCCCGGTCGGGACAAGATACGCAGTATTTT.

This clone came up a few times. The sample holds other DNA sequences that translate to the same CDR3. This chain links TRBV5-6 with TRBJ1-6; D is unclear. Germline CDR1 reads SGHDT; CDR2 reads YYEEEE. The germline V and J ends were trimmed by 2 bases and 7 bases, with 7 bases remaining between them. The CDR3 has 13 residues. In DNA, the CDR3 is TGTGCCAGCAGCTTAACCGGGAATTCACCCCTCCACTTT. It encodes CASSLTGNSPLHF.

Notes on this clone: One base separates it from a far larger clone, so it is likely a read error. This chain links TRBV21-1 with TRBJ2-2; TRBD2 was called by the table and not checked on the DNA. TRBV21-1 represents a pseudogene. The CDR3 is 16 residues long. The DNA for the CDR3 is TGTGCCAGCAGCAAAGTTCCTAGCGAGGGGACCGGGGAGCTGTTTTTT. This gives the protein CASSKVPSEGTGELFF.

V gene TRBV30 combines with J gene TRBJ2-5; TRBD2 aligns across 8 bases. Trimming at V came to 3 bases and at J to 8 bases, leaving 8 bases not matched to a gene. Per the germline V gene, CDR1 is GTSNPN and CDR2 is SVGIG (reference sequence). The CDR3 is made up of 13 amino acids. CDR3 amino acids: CAWSVLAADTQYF. As DNA, the CDR3 is TGTGCCTGGAGCGTACTAGCGGCTGATACCCAGTACTTC.

The chain links TRBV11-2 to TRBJ2-3; no firm D call. V lost 5 bases and J 7 bases, leaving 4 bases between the germline ends. CDR1 is SGHAT and CDR2 is FQNNGV in the germline V gene. This CDR3 is 10 amino acids long. The CDR3 protein is CASSLNTQYF. The DNA for the CDR3 is TGTGCCAGCAGCCTTAATACGCAGTATTTT.

This chain uses TRBV7-8 with TRBJ2-3, with D maybe TRBD1 (6 bases). CDR3 length: 15 amino acids. The germline V gene encodes CDR1 SGHVS and CDR2 FQNEAQ. The V and J ends lost 5 bases and 2 bases respectively, with 14 bases between them. The DNA of the CDR3 is TGTGCCAGCAGCCGTGGACAGACCTTCACAGATACGCAGTATTTT. This codes for CASSRGQTFTDTQYF. The complete variable domain, with remaining parts taken from reference TRBV7-8 and TRBJ2-3, reads GAGVSQSPRYKVAKRGQDVALRCDPISGHVSLFWYQQALGQGPEFLTYFQNEAQLDKSGLPSDRFFAERPEGSVSTLKIQRTQQEDSAVYLCASSRGQTFTDTQYFGPGTRLTVL.

This clone was observed once. The chain uses TRBV7-8 and TRBJ2-1; 11 bases line up with TRBD2. With 5 bases clipped from V and 0 bases from J, the junction kept 3 bases outside the gene matches. There are 16 residues in the CDR3. Germline V CDR1 and CDR2: SGHVS, FQNEAQ. The CDR3 protein is CASSKLAGVSYNEQFF. CDR3 nucleotide sequence: TGTGCCAGCAGCAAACTAGCGGGGGTCTCCTACAATGAGCAGTTCTTC. The whole variable domain, filled in from reference TRBV7-8 and TRBJ2-1, reads GAGVSQSPRYKVAKRGQDVALRCDPISGHVSLFWYQQALGQGPEFLTYFQNEAQLDKSGLPSDRFFAERPEGSVSTLKIQRTQQEDSAVYLCASSKLAGVSYNEQFFGPGTRLTVL.

The genes are TRBV2 and TRBJ1-6, with D unresolved. The V gene lost 8 bases and the J gene lost 6 bases, with 8 bases spanning the gap. The CDR3 is 12 amino acids. Germline-derived CDR1 and CDR2 are SNHLY and FYNNEI. The DNA for the CDR3 is TGTGCCAGCGGAGGTAGTAATTCACCCCTCCACTTT. Amino acid sequence: CASGGSNSPLHF.